This passage covers 26 T cell receptor beta chains from one sample sequenced in a study of T-cell reconstitution after alpha-beta-depleted transplantation in children. Construction of the TCRbeta library involved unique molecular identifiers. TCRdb used MiXCR to reprocess the PCR reads, holding one entry per CDR3 protein. The sample includes approximately 650,000 distinct CDR3 sequences, less than 15% of them seen just once. Sequenced material: PBMCs, taken before TCRalphabeta/CD19-depleted stem cell transplant. The receptors come from a girl aged 2 to 10 with congenital amegakaryocytic thrombocytopenia, due to receive a stem cell transplant.

The V call is TRBV5-1, the J call TRBJ2-7; tentatively, D is TRBD1 or TRBD2 (5 bases each). This CDR3 comprises 14 residues. Trimming took off 4 bases at V and 2 bases at J, with 13 bases between the two ends. Germline CDR1 reads SGHRS; CDR2 reads YFSETQ. The CDR3 bases are TGCGCCAGCAGCCCTGGGACGCCAGCCTACGAGCAGTACTTC. Translating it yields CASSPGTPAYEQYF.

J is TRBJ2-5 and V is TRBV5-1; TRBD1 is a possible D gene (7 bases). CDR3 size: 15 residues. The germline V and J ends were trimmed by 0 bases and 4 bases, with 13 bases remaining between them. Germline CDR1 SGHRS, CDR2 YFSETQ. CDR3 protein: CASSLGPGGGETQYF. The CDR3 DNA sequence: TGCGCCAGCAGCTTGGGTCCAGGGGGAGGAGAGACCCAGTACTTC.

This clonotype was seen ten or more times. The chain employs TRBV5-1 and TRBJ2-1; unclear D gene. The CDR3 covers 15 residues. V dropped 0 bases and J dropped 8 bases, with 15 bases sitting between them. In germline, CDR1 is SGHRS, CDR2 YFSETQ. CDR3 DNA: TGCGCCAGCAGCTTGGAAGTCGGTACTTTTGATGAGCAGTTCTTC. It codes for CASSLEVGTFDEQFF.

At least ten counts were recorded for this clonotype. The rearrangement joins TRBV5-1 to TRBJ2-3; D is undetermined. V lost 0 bases, J lost 2 bases, and 7 bases lay in between. This CDR3 contains 14 residues. The V gene's germline CDR1 is SGHRS and CDR2 YFSETQ. As DNA, the CDR3 is TGCGCCAGCAGCTTGGGATCTCTCACAGATACGCAGTATTTT. Translation gives CASSLGSLTDTQYF.

The chain uses TRBV3-1 and TRBJ2-3, with 11 bases identical to TRBD2. The germline CDR1 and CDR2 sequences are LGHDT and YNNKEL (reference sequence). The CDR3 has 16 amino acids. V lost 7 bases to trimming and J lost 6 bases; unmatched junction nucleotides: 12. The CDR3 spells CASKKLAGAERDTQYF. CDR3 in DNA: TGTGCCAGCAAGAAACTAGCGGGAGCTGAGCGGGATACGCAGTATTTT.

The count of this clonotype is one. The chain links TRBV20-1 to TRBJ2-1; 12 nucleotides line up with TRBD2. The junction had 13 bases not matched to a gene; V was cut back by 7 bases and J by 6 bases. The CDR3 runs to 16 residues. Germline V lookup: CDR1 DFQATT, CDR2 SNEGSKA (reference sequence). The CDR3 protein is CSDNPLAGGGRNEQFF. The CDR3 bases are TGCAGTGATAACCCTCTAGCGGGAGGGGGTCGCAATGAGCAGTTCTTC.

This clonotype was detected many times. This chain joins TRBV6-1 and TRBJ2-3; a weak D match, TRBD1 (6 bases). Trimming took off 7 bases at V and 2 bases at J, with 16 bases between the two ends. The germline V gene has CDR1 MNHNS and CDR2 SASEGT. The CDR3 totals 15 residues. In DNA form, the CDR3 reads TGTGCCAGCAACGAAGCAGCAGGGGACACAGATACGCAGTATTTT. It codes for CASNEAAGDTDTQYF.

The chain joins TRBV29-1 to TRBJ1-1; D not resolved. Looked up from germline, CDR1 is SQVTM and CDR2 is ANQGSEA. The V end was cut by 2 bases, the J end by 5 bases, with 21 bases between. The CDR3 runs 16 residues. The CDR3 is CSVEREPSVLFTEAFF. As DNA, the CDR3 is TGCAGCGTTGAACGAGAGCCGTCAGTATTATTTACTGAAGCTTTCTTT.

V is TRBV5-1 and J is TRBJ2-2; D perhaps matches TRBD1 (6 bases). The germline V gene encodes CDR1 SGHRS and CDR2 YFSETQ. V was shortened by 2 bases and J by 4 bases, with 12 bases between the two germline ends. This CDR3 spans 15 amino acids. CDR3 residues: CASSFTGYITGELFF. The CDR3 DNA is TGCGCCAGCAGCTTCACAGGGTATATCACCGGGGAGCTGTTTTTT.

This clonotype was counted ten times or more. The V gene is TRBV7-9, the J gene TRBJ2-1, with D uncertain. The CDR3 loop spans 13 amino acids. V lost 2 bases, J lost 8 bases, and 10 bases lay in between. Germline CDR1 and CDR2: SEHNR and FQNEAQ (reference sequence). The CDR3 nucleotides read TGTGCCAGCAGCTTATTTCCGGGTGATGAGCAGTTCTTC. It is translated as CASSLFPGDEQFF.

This clonotype was counted ten times or more. This chain links TRBV28 with TRBJ2-7; 9 nucleotides line up with TRBD1. Germline assignment: CDR1 MDHEN and CDR2 SYDVKM. This CDR3 spans 15 amino acids. The ends lost 8 bases at V and 3 bases at J; junction bases unmatched: 11. CDR3 coding DNA: TGTGCCAGCCAGATCCCGGGACAGGGTAACTACGAGCAGTACTTC. As protein: CASQIPGQGNYEQYF.

This clonotype has a handful of counts. The chain couples TRBV29-1 to TRBJ2-1; 7 nucleotides agree with TRBD1. Unmatched junction bases numbered 8, after V lost 8 bases and J lost 4 bases. Looked up from germline, CDR1 is SQVTM and CDR2 is ANQGSEA. The CDR3 consists of 13 residues. The CDR3 region has the DNA TGCAGCACGGAACAGGGGTCTTACAATGAGCAGTTCTTC. Amino acid sequence: CSTEQGSYNEQFF.

This clonotype was observed a few times. J is TRBJ2-7 and V is TRBV29-1; 8 bases align to TRBD1. Germline V gene lookup returns CDR1 SQVTM and CDR2 ANQGSEA. V shed 5 bases, J shed 7 bases, and the junction held 7 bases outside the gene matches. The CDR3 totals 12 residues. The CDR3 spells CSVFRGQGEQYF. CDR3 nucleotide sequence: TGCAGCGTTTTCAGGGGGCAGGGAGAGCAGTACTTC.

The genes are TRBV29-1 and TRBJ1-3, with D uncertain. In germline, CDR1 is SQVTM, CDR2 ANQGSEA. V was trimmed by 0 bases and J by 12 bases, leaving 15 bases between them. CDR3 length: 13 amino acids. CDR3 sequence reads: CSVEDLAQQNIYF. The CDR3 DNA reads TGCAGCGTTGAAGATCTGGCGCAACAAAACATATATTTT.

This clonotype turned up a few times. The chain carries TRBV2 and TRBJ2-1; 7 bases are a match to TRBD2. The V gene end was trimmed by 8 bases and the J gene end by 5 bases; junction bases not matched to a gene: 9. This CDR3 comprises 14 residues. CDR1 and CDR2 (germline): SNHLY, FYNNEI. The CDR3 nucleotides read TGTGCCAGCTACCTAGCGGAGTTAAACAATGAGCAGTTCTTC. This encodes CASYLAELNNEQFF.

This clonotype showed up many times. The chain has TRBV28 and TRBJ1-3; possible D gene TRBD1, 5 bases. CDR1 is MDHEN and CDR2 is SYDVKM in the germline V gene. Trimming removed 5 bases at V and 2 bases at J, with 10 bases between. The CDR3 has 14 amino acids. As DNA, the CDR3 is TGTGCCAGCAGTCTCGGGGGGACTGGAAACACCATATATTTT. This codes for CASSLGGTGNTIYF.

This clonotype was found many times. The chain links TRBV29-1 to TRBJ2-6, with D unresolved. The CDR3 totals 13 residues. Trimming took 6 bases from V and 0 from J, leaving 6 bases between them. CDR1 and CDR2 from the germline V gene are SQVTM and ANQGSEA. The CDR3 is CSVTFSGANVLTF. CDR3 sequence (DNA): TGCAGCGTAACGTTCTCTGGGGCCAACGTCCTGACTTTC.

In its sample, this clonotype was seen a few times. The CDR3 DNA follows: TGTGCCAGCGGTCTTGCGGCCGGGGAGCTGTTTTTT. Protein product: CASGLAAGELFF. The genes are TRBV7-9 and TRBJ2-2; D call uncertain. The germline V gene encodes CDR1 SEHNR and CDR2 FQNEAQ (reference sequence). The V and J ends lost 8 bases and 6 bases respectively, with 10 bases between them. CDR3 size: 12 residues.

This clonotype was detected a few times. J is TRBJ2-2 and V is TRBV12-3 or TRBV12-4; TRBD1 might be the D (6 bases). V dropped 7 bases and J dropped 7 bases, with 19 bases sitting between them. This CDR3 is 15 amino acids long. In nucleotides, the CDR3 is TGTGCCAGCACCAGGGGTGCCCTTCGAGTCGGGGAGCTGTTTTTT. It translates to CASTRGALRVGELFF.

About this clonotype itself: One junction end does not reproduce the germline sequence, and a read error may be involved. The rearrangement links TRBV20-1 to TRBJ2-1; D is possibly TRBD2 (7 bases). The CDR3 has 16 residues. Germline V gene lookup returns CDR1 DFQATT and CDR2 SNEGSKA (reference sequence). The DNA of the CDR3 is TGCTGTGCTAGGGGGGGACTAAGCGGGACTTCCAATGAGCAGTTCTTC. It codes for CCARGGLSGTSNEQFF.

The chain has TRBV12-5 and TRBJ2-7; D is possibly TRBD2 (6 bases). The CDR3 has 17 amino acids. V lost 1 base and J lost 3, with 19 bases in between. CDR1 is LGHNT, CDR2 FRNRAP, per germline. In DNA, the CDR3 is TGTGCTAGTGGTTTGGCCAAGGGTCGGGAGACGGTCTACGAGCAGTACTTC. This gives the protein CASGLAKGRETVYEQYF.

The V call is TRBV5-1, the J call TRBJ2-7; D uncertain. Per the germline V gene, CDR1 is SGHRS and CDR2 is YFSETQ. The germline V and J ends were trimmed by 0 bases and 4 bases, with 11 bases remaining between them. The CDR3 spans 14 residues. CDR3 residues: CASSLAGSKYEQYF. The CDR3 nucleotides read TGCGCCAGCAGCTTGGCCGGTAGCAAGTACGAGCAGTACTTC.

This clonotype was observed many times. The J gene is TRBJ2-5, the V gene TRBV5-1; 7 bases match TRBD1. This CDR3 spans 12 amino acids. The J segment lost 13 bases and the V segment lost 2 bases, leaving 8 bases of the junction unmatched. The germline V gene has CDR1 SGHRS and CDR2 YFSETQ. The CDR3, as DNA: TGCGCCAGCAGCTTCCCCGAAGGGGACAGGTACTTC. Translated, it gives CASSFPEGDRYF.

The chain links TRBV7-2 to TRBJ2-1; no firm D call. The CDR3 sequence is 13 residues long. Germline CDR1 SGHTA, CDR2 FQGNSA. V lost 1 base to trimming and J lost 7 bases, with 8 bases between them. The CDR3 DNA sequence: TGTGCCAGCAGCTTAGGGGTGATTAATGAGCAGTTCTTC. It is translated as CASSLGVINEQFF. Based on the CDR3 plus reference TRBV7-2 and TRBJ2-1, the full variable domain is GAGVSQSPSNKVTEKGKDVELRCDPISGHTALYWYRQSLGQGLEFLIYFQGNSAPDKSGLPSDRFSAERTGGSVSTLTIQRTQQEDSAVYLCASSLGVINEQFFGPGTRLTVL.

The chain recombines TRBV4-1 with TRBJ2-7, with D possibly being TRBD1 (5 bases). There are 13 residues in the CDR3. Germline assignment: CDR1 MGHRA and CDR2 YSYEKL. Deletions cut 1 base from V and 3 bases from J, with 7 bases between. The CDR3 spells CASSQAQGYEQYF. For the CDR3, the DNA is TGCGCCAGCAGCCAAGCCCAGGGCTACGAGCAGTACTTC.

This clonotype was found many times. The chain links TRBV12-3 or TRBV12-4 to TRBJ2-1, with D perhaps TRBD1 (6 bases). The CDR3 has 14 residues. Deletions cut 8 bases from V and 5 bases from J, with 16 bases between. CDR3 coding DNA: TGTGCCAGCGTTTTGAGCAGGGGAGACAATGAGCAGTTCTTC. It translates to CASVLSRGDNEQFF.